The 31 T cell receptor beta chains given below trace back to one sample, sequenced in a study of OX40 agonist ivuxolimab in advanced cancers. Some clones are missing from TCRdb's copy, which holds only in-frame ones; the method was immunoSEQ multiplex PCR. The profile covers almost 90,000 clones, with roughly 90% appearing a single time and roughly 0.64% taken by the ten largest. The specimen was CD4+ or CD8+ T cells sorted from blood, collected in a trial of the OX40 agonist ivuxolimab. The source is an adult with an advanced solid tumor such as melanoma, head and neck, liver or kidney cancer.

V is TRBV11-3 and J is TRBJ2-6; D remains ambiguous. V gave up 8 bases and J gave up 1 base, with 18 bases separating them. The CDR3 covers 17 residues. CDR1 SGHNT and CDR2 YENEEA come from the germline V gene. This CDR3 is CASAPGVFLSGANVLTF. DNA for the CDR3: TGTGCCAGCGCCCCAGGCGTTTTCTTGTCTGGGGCCAACGTCCTGACTTTC.

This clone was seen once. V is TRBV2 and J is TRBJ2-7; no reliable D call. Germline V gene sequence: CDR1 SNHLY, CDR2 FYNNEI. The CDR3 consists of 16 residues. V was cut by 7 bases and J by 8 bases, with 27 bases left in between. CDR3 sequence reads: CASTQRLPTLLRKQYF. The CDR3 nucleotides are TGTGCCAGCACTCAGCGCCTTCCTACCCTCCTAAGGAAGCAGTACTTC. The variable domain in full, with the rest retrieved from reference TRBV2 and TRBJ2-7, is EPEVTQTPSHQVTQMGQEVILRCVPISNHLYFYWYRQILGQKVEFLVSFYNNEISEKSEIFDDQFSVERPDGSNFTLKIRSTKLEDSAMYFCASTQRLPTLLRKQYFGPGTRLTVT.

This clone is a singleton in its sample. This chain uses TRBV21-1 with TRBJ2-3; the listed D gene, TRBD2, was not tested against the DNA. TRBV21-1 is labeled a pseudogene. The CDR3 runs to 13 residues. The CDR3 region has the DNA TGTGCCAGCACAAAAGGGACTCCGAGGTTGCAGTATTTT. It yields the protein CASTKGTPRLQYF.

The CDR3 sequence: CASSDSQFNSPLHF. CDR3 coding DNA: TGTGCCAGCAGTGATTCCCAATTCAATTCACCCCTCCACTTT. V usage is TRBV2 and J usage is TRBJ1-6, with no clear D. V lost 3 bases and J lost 7, with 10 bases in between. Germline V gene sequence: CDR1 SNHLY, CDR2 FYNNEI. The CDR3 has 14 amino acids.

The table lists this clone with a count of one. V and J are TRBV15 and TRBJ1-1; the match to TRBD1 covers 10 bases. This CDR3 spans 15 amino acids. The germline gives CDR1 LNHNV, CDR2 YYDKDF (reference sequence). With V trimmed by 4 bases and J by 11 bases, 13 bases remained unmatched. CDR3 sequence (DNA): TGTGCCACCAGCATGTCGACAGGGGGCGCAACGGGGGCTTTCTTT. Protein sequence: CATSMSTGGATGAFF.

This clone appeared a few times. The J gene is TRBJ2-1, the V gene TRBV4-3; D unresolved. There are 15 residues in the CDR3. Trimming took 0 bases from V and 4 from J, leaving 10 bases between them. The germline V gene encodes CDR1 LGHNA and CDR2 YSLEER. The CDR3 protein is CASSQDPTYYNEQFF. CDR3 in DNA: TGCGCCAGCAGCCAAGATCCTACCTATTACAATGAGCAGTTCTTC.

The CDR3 region is CASSQDGTGSNEQFF. For the CDR3, the DNA is TGTGCCAGCAGCCAAGATGGGACAGGGTCCAATGAGCAGTTCTTC. The chain is built from TRBV4-2 and TRBJ2-1; TRBD1 matches at 9 bases. This CDR3 comprises 15 residues. The germline gives CDR1 LGHNA, CDR2 YNFKEQ. J was trimmed by 6 bases and V by 0 bases; bases with no gene match: 3.

This chain joins TRBV7-2 and TRBJ2-5; D uncertain. Germline V gene data show CDR1 as SGHTA and CDR2 as FQGNSA. V was shortened by 2 bases and J by 5 bases, with 15 bases between the two germline ends. CDR3 size: 15 residues. This CDR3 is CASSLNSGTYETQYF. The CDR3 DNA is TGTGCCAGCAGCTTAAACTCCGGTACCTATGAGACCCAGTACTTC.

The J gene is TRBJ2-1, the V gene TRBV29-1, with 8 bases identical to TRBD2. This CDR3 region has 13 residues. The V and J ends lost 5 bases and 4 bases, in that order; junction bases with no gene match: 4. CDR1 is SQVTM and CDR2 is ANQGSEA in the germline V gene. CDR3 protein: CSVMGGGYNEQFF. Written as DNA, the CDR3 is TGCAGCGTTATGGGCGGGGGGTACAATGAGCAGTTCTTC.

This clone was recorded once. V gene TRBV10-3 combines with J gene TRBJ1-1; D may be TRBD1 (5 bases). The CDR3 is 13 amino acids. Per the germline V gene, CDR1 is ENHRY and CDR2 is SYGVKD. With 11 bases removed from V and 1 base from J, the gap between germline ends came to 14 bases. CDR3 bases: TGTGCCTCCCGGGACTCATCGAACACTGAAGCTTTCTTT. This sequence encodes CASRDSSNTEAFF.

This chain joins TRBV5-1 and TRBJ2-3, with D possibly TRBD2 on 5 matching bases. This CDR3 contains 15 residues. Germline V lookup: CDR1 SGHRS, CDR2 YFSETQ. V was trimmed by 0 bases and J by 3 bases, leaving 11 bases between them. This CDR3 is CASSLEGAGTDTQYF. The CDR3 nucleotides read TGCGCCAGCAGCTTGGAGGGAGCCGGGACAGATACGCAGTATTTT.

This chain uses TRBV28 with TRBJ1-5, with a weak D call TRBD1 (6 bases). CDR1 is MDHEN and CDR2 is SYDVKM in the germline V gene. The V end was cut by 3 bases, the J end by 4 bases, with 10 bases between. The length of the CDR3 is 14 residues. The CDR3 here is CASSFIGGNQPQHF. CDR3 sequence (DNA): TGTGCCAGCAGTTTTATAGGGGGGAATCAGCCCCAGCATTTT.

The V call is TRBV4-3, the J call TRBJ2-1; no clear D. The germline CDR1 and CDR2 sequences are LGHNA and YSLEER. This CDR3 has 15 residues. Trimming cost V 0 bases and J 0 bases, with 6 bases left between them. This CDR3 is CASSQEGNSYNEQFF. DNA for the CDR3: TGCGCCAGCAGCCAAGAGGGAAACTCCTACAATGAGCAGTTCTTC.

The J gene is TRBJ1-5, the V gene TRBV29-1; D unresolved. The CDR3 consists of 10 residues. CDR1 and CDR2 (germline): SQVTM, ANQGSEA. Deletions cut 2 bases from V and 13 bases from J, with 9 bases between. The chain's CDR3 is CSVESPIQHF. The CDR3 coding sequence is TGCAGCGTTGAATCCCCCATTCAGCATTTT.

The rearrangement links TRBV29-1 to TRBJ1-5; D is unclear. V was cut by 4 bases and J by 2 bases, with 9 bases left in between. The CDR3 covers 13 residues. The germline V gene has CDR1 SQVTM and CDR2 ANQGSEA. The CDR3 coding sequence is TGCAGCGTTGGGGATGGGGGCAATCAGCCCCAGCATTTT. Its protein product is CSVGDGGNQPQHF.

This clone was seen a single time. This chain uses TRBV7-9 with TRBJ2-1; D not resolved. CDR3 length: 15 amino acids. V lost 1 base and J 4 bases, leaving 11 bases between the germline ends. Germline values: CDR1 SEHNR, CDR2 FQNEAQ (reference sequence). This CDR3 reads CASSLDSQPYNEQFF. CDR3 bases: TGTGCCAGCAGCTTAGACTCCCAACCTTACAATGAGCAGTTCTTC.

V usage is TRBV28 and J usage is TRBJ2-7; D perhaps matches TRBD1 (6 bases). Trimming left V 3 bases short and J 3 bases short, with 15 bases between. The CDR3 runs 15 residues. Germline lookup yields CDR1 MDHEN and CDR2 SYDVKM. The CDR3 sequence: CASSFRDNVLYEQYF. DNA of the CDR3: TGTGCCAGCAGTTTCCGGGACAACGTCCTCTACGAGCAGTACTTC.

This rearrangement joins TRBV6-5 to TRBJ2-7; either TRBD1 or TRBD2 may fit D (5 bases each). The CDR3 is 13 residues long. Trimming cost V 7 bases and J 5 bases, with 15 bases left between them. Germline V gene lookup returns CDR1 MNHEY and CDR2 SVGAGI. As DNA, the CDR3 is TGTGCCAGCACTCGGGTGAGGGGAGACGAGCAGTACTTC. It specifies CASTRVRGDEQYF.

This sequence joins TRBV30 and TRBJ1-2; 8 bases map to TRBD1. J gave up 2 bases and V 1 base, and 9 bases lay outside the gene matches. The germline V gene has CDR1 GTSNPN and CDR2 SVGIG (reference sequence). The CDR3 contains 16 residues. The CDR3 sequence is CAWSATRTGRNYGYTF. In nucleotides, the CDR3 is TGTGCCTGGAGTGCTACCCGGACAGGGAGGAACTATGGCTACACCTTC. Combining the CDR3 with reference TRBV30 and TRBJ1-2 gives the whole variable domain SQTIHQWPATLVQPVGSPLSLECTVEGTSNPNLYWYRQAAGRGLQLLFYSVGIGQISSEVPQNLSASRPQDRQFILSSKKLLLSDSGFYLCAWSATRTGRNYGYTFGSGTRLTVV.

The J gene is TRBJ1-1, the V gene TRBV6-1; no clear D gene. The CDR3 sequence is 14 residues long. Germline CDR1 and CDR2: MNHNS and SASEGT. V dropped 0 bases and J dropped 1 base, with 6 bases sitting between them. CDR3 loop: CASSEATGNTEAFF. The CDR3 DNA sequence: TGTGCCAGCAGTGAAGCTACGGGGAACACTGAAGCTTTCTTT.

The rearrangement links TRBV7-9 to TRBJ2-3; the D gene is possibly TRBD2 (7 bases). Germline values: CDR1 SEHNR, CDR2 FQNEAQ (reference sequence). The ends were cut back, 5 bases at V and 4 bases at J, with 16 bases in the middle. This CDR3 comprises 15 residues. The CDR3 spells CASSLILGGADTQYF. The CDR3 bases are TGTGCCAGCAGCCTTATCCTAGGGGGGGCAGATACGCAGTATTTT.

The genes are TRBV27 and TRBJ1-1; unclear D gene. Germline assignment: CDR1 MNHEY and CDR2 SMNVEV (reference sequence). This CDR3 is 15 amino acids long. V shed 0 bases and J shed 2 bases, with 10 bases lying between them. In DNA, the CDR3 is TGTGCCAGCAGTTTATCGTATCCGACTAACACTGAAGCTTTCTTT. Translated, it gives CASSLSYPTNTEAFF.

On this clone itself: At one of its ends the junction is not consistent with the germline gene, which may arise from a read error. V and J are TRBV5-4 and TRBJ2-7, with D tentatively TRBD1 (7 bases). Germline CDR1 reads SGHNT; CDR2 reads YYREEE (reference sequence). This CDR3 is built from 14 residues. CDR3 DNA: TGTGCCAGCAGCCCGGGGGCGGAGGGGGCCCTTTCGGACTTC. Amino acid sequence: CASSPGAEGALSDF.

V and J are TRBV27 and TRBJ2-1, with D maybe TRBD2 (5 bases). CDR3 length: 13 residues. V was pared by 5 bases and J by 15 bases, with 20 bases between. Germline V CDR1 and CDR2: MNHEY, SMNVEV (reference sequence). CDR3 bases: TGTGCCAGCAGTCCCTCCCTCTTACTAGGGCGGTTCTTC. Translated, it gives CASSPSLLLGRFF.

This clone was counted a single time. V is TRBV19 and J is TRBJ1-5; no firm D call. Germline V gene data show CDR1 as LNHDA and CDR2 as SQIVND (reference sequence). Deletions cut 3 bases from V and 0 bases from J, with 12 bases between. This CDR3 spans 16 amino acids. CDR3 sequence reads: CASSIPGWASNQPQHF. The CDR3 nucleotides are TGTGCCAGTAGTATTCCCGGGTGGGCTAGCAATCAGCCCCAGCATTTT.

The rearrangement joins TRBV7-2 to TRBJ1-1; 7 bases match TRBD1. The trim removed 5 bases at V and 4 bases at J, leaving 7 bases unmatched. The germline V gene has CDR1 SGHTA and CDR2 FQGNSA. CDR3 length: 14 amino acids. CDR3 region: CASSLTGEGTEAFF. CDR3 coding DNA: TGTGCCAGCAGCCTCACAGGGGAAGGCACTGAAGCTTTCTTT. Full variable domain (missing parts from reference TRBV7-2 and TRBJ1-1): GAGVSQSPSNKVTEKGKDVELRCDPISGHTALYWYRQSLGQGLEFLIYFQGNSAPDKSGLPSDRFSAERTGGSVSTLTIQRTQQEDSAVYLCASSLTGEGTEAFFGQGTRLTVV.

The rearrangement uses TRBV5-1 and TRBJ2-7, with TRBD1 identical over 9 bases. The CDR3 length is 14 residues. Germline V gene data show CDR1 as SGHRS and CDR2 as YFSETQ. The V and J ends lost 4 bases and 6 bases, in that order; junction bases with no gene match: 8. CDR3 region: CASSTGTGSAEQYF. In DNA form, the CDR3 reads TGCGCCAGCAGCACCGGGACAGGGTCCGCCGAGCAGTACTTC.

The sample holds one count of this clone. This chain uses TRBV6-1 with TRBJ1-3; possible D gene TRBD1, 5 bases. Per the germline V gene, CDR1 is MNHNS and CDR2 is SASEGT. This CDR3 is built from 15 residues. V was trimmed by 2 bases and J by 3 bases, leaving 11 bases between them. CDR3 DNA: TGTGCCAGCAGTGAAAGGGGTCTCAGTGGAAACACCATATATTTT. Translating it yields CASSERGLSGNTIYF.

The chain employs TRBV25-1 and TRBJ1-6; a weak D match, TRBD1 (6 bases). This CDR3 comprises 13 residues. With 8 bases removed from V and 6 bases from J, the gap between germline ends came to 11 bases. The germline V gene encodes CDR1 MGHDK and CDR2 SYGVNS. CDR3 residues: CASRQVGNSPLHF. The DNA for the CDR3 is TGTGCCAGCCGACAGGTTGGTAATTCACCCCTCCACTTT.

The genes are TRBV4-1 and TRBJ1-4, with D possibly matching TRBD1 (5 bases). Germline CDR1 and CDR2: MGHRA and YSYEKL. The CDR3 is 19 residues long. Trimming pared 3 bases from V and 1 base from J, leaving 21 bases between. The CDR3 loop reads CASSHQDITGGGTNEKLFF. Here the CDR3 DNA reads TGCGCCAGCAGCCATCAAGATATAACAGGAGGTGGAACTAATGAAAAACTGTTTTTT.

CDR3 nucleotide sequence: TGTGCCATCAGTGGGGGGAGGGGTGGCACTGAAGCTTTCTTT. This sequence encodes CAISGGRGGTEAFF. V usage is TRBV10-3 and J usage is TRBJ1-1; D may be TRBD1 (5 bases). V lost 4 bases, J lost 4 bases, and 13 bases lay in between. The CDR3 has 14 amino acids. In germline, CDR1 is ENHRY, CDR2 SYGVKD.